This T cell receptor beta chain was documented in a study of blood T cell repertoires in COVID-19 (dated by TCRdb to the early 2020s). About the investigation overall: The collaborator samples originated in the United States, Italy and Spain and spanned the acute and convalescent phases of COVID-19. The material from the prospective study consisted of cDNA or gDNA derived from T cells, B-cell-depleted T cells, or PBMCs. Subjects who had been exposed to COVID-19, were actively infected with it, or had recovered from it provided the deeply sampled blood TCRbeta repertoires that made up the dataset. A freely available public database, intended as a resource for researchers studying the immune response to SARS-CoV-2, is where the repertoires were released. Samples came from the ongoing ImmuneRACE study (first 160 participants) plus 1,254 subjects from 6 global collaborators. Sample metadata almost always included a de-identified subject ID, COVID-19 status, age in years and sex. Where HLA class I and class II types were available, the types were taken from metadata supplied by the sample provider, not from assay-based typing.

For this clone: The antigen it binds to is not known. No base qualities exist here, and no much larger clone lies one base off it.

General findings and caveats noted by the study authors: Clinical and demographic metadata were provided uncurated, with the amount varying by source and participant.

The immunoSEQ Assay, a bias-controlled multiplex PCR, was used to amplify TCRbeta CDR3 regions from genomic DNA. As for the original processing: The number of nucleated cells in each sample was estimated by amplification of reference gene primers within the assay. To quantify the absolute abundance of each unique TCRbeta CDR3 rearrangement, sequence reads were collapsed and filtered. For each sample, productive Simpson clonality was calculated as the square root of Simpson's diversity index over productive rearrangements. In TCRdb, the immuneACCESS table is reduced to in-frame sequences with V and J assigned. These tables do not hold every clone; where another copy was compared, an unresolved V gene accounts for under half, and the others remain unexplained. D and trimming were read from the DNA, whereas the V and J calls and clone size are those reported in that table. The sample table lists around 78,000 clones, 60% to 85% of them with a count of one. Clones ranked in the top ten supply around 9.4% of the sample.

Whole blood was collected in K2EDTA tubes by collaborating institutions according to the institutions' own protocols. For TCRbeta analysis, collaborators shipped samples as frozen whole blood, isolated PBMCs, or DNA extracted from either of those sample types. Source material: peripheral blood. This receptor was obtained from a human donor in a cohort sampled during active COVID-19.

For the CDR3, the sequence is CASSSGRGGETQYF. The DNA reads TGTGCCAGCAGTTCAGGGCGGGGTGGGGAGACCCAGTACTTC. The chain is encoded by TRBV7-3 joined to TRBJ2-5; TRBD2 is possibly the D segment (6 matching bases). CDR1 and CDR2, looked up from the germline V gene, are SGHTA and FQGTGA. The CDR3 starts with the cysteine, ends with the phenylalanine, and has 14 residues. The read is trimmed to its CDR3 DNA, 42 bases read in frame from base 1. Between the V and J ends, shortened by 6 bases and 5 bases respectively, the junction contains 16 bases.